This record looks at one TCR beta chain sequence and its context. The antigen is not known. This sample is part of a study of cytomegalovirus exposure and HLA in healthy donors. Overall study: Inside one of the first data releases sat tens of millions of unique TCRs taken from HLA-typed donors. Genetic ancestry analysis placed over 65% of the 400 or so donors that were genotyped in the Caucasian-associated cluster.

Vbeta (60) and Jbeta (13) primers were used in the PCR. TCRdb keeps only in-frame clones here, not all; method: immunoSEQ multiplex PCR. The data contain approximately 110,000 clones, around three quarters of them singletons. Germline CDR1 and CDR2: SGHRS and YFSETQ. V shed 2 bases and J shed 2 bases, with 20 bases lying between them. The length of the CDR3 is 18 residues. Study conclusions and caveats: Beyond CMV serostatus, there was no information to go on about immune exposure.

Material for sequencing was PBMCs. J is TRBJ2-1 and V is TRBV5-1; TRBD2 might be the D (6 bases). This TCR was sampled from a woman younger than 45 in good health and CMV-seronegative. CDR3 residues: CASSLPSKWGETYNEQFF. The CDR3 DNA follows: TGCGCCAGCAGCTTACCCAGTAAATGGGGGGAGACCTACAATGAGCAGTTCTTC.